This passage covers 5 T cell receptor beta chains from one sample sequenced in a study of response to subunit inactivated influenza vaccine. MiXCR, applied by TCRdb to the RT-PCR reads, yields one record per CDR3 protein. The data contain 150,000 or so distinct CDR3 sequences, approximately 11% of them singletons. The material sequenced was non-naive T cells sorted from PBMCs, taken around seven weeks after vaccination. The receptor source for this set is a man aged 45-65 years who received an inactivated influenza vaccine.

This clonotype has a count of ten or more. V and J are TRBV24-1 and TRBJ2-3; possibly TRBD1 for D (7 bases). The V end was cut by 12 bases, the J end by 0 bases, with 9 bases between. CDR3 length equals 12 residues. Germline CDR1 and CDR2: KGHDR and SFDVKD. The CDR3 nucleotides are TGTGCCGCGGGACAGAGCACAGATACGCAGTATTTT. Translation: CAAGQSTDTQYF.

The chain links TRBV7-9 to TRBJ1-5, with 10 nucleotides matching TRBD1. The germline V gene encodes CDR1 SEHNR and CDR2 FQNEAQ (reference sequence). Trimming at V came to 5 bases and at J to 6 bases, leaving 10 bases not matched to a gene. CDR3 length: 16 amino acids. CDR3 region: CASSTDPGQGFQPQHF. CDR3 nucleotide sequence: TGTGCCAGCAGCACAGATCCGGGACAGGGGTTTCAGCCCCAGCATTTT.

This clonotype was counted only a few times. The CDR3 reads CASSRWTDTQYF. The CDR3, as DNA: TGTGCCAGCAGCAGATGGACAGATACGCAGTATTTT. The rearrangement joins TRBV2 to TRBJ2-3; D is uncertain. V shed 6 bases and J shed 3 bases, with 7 bases lying between them. The V gene's germline CDR1 is SNHLY and CDR2 FYNNEI. The CDR3 runs 12 residues.

The rearrangement uses TRBV6-1 and TRBJ2-3; D gene uncertain. Germline assignment: CDR1 MNHNS and CDR2 SASEGT. V was trimmed by 6 bases and J by 3 bases, leaving 13 bases between them. CDR3 length: 14 amino acids. The CDR3 protein is CASSRLVPTDTQYF. The CDR3 bases are TGTGCCAGCAGCCGACTGGTCCCGACAGATACGCAGTATTTT.

This clonotype has just a few counts. The chain has TRBV11-2 and TRBJ2-1, with 14 bases lining up with TRBD2. V dropped 4 bases and J dropped 7; count of bases not matched to a gene: 15. This CDR3 contains 19 residues. Germline V CDR1 and CDR2: SGHAT, FQNNGV. The CDR3 DNA reads as TGTGCCAGCAGCTCGTCGAGACTAGCGGGAGGGCTAGTCGGGAATGAGCAGTTCTTC. Protein sequence: CASSSSRLAGGLVGNEQFF.